This TCR beta chain was observed in a study of neurological immune-mediated disorders. For the sorted libraries, 1 million CD4+ or CD8+ T cells were used. General observations from the study: CDR3 amino acid sequences of expanded clones were not shared across subjects, a result suggesting private repertoires in all groups. The level of TCR clonal expansion was highest in patients with HTLV-1-associated myelopathy and lowest in multiple sclerosis, where it fell below the level seen in healthy controls.

Trimming took 4 bases from V and 2 from J, leaving 18 bases between them. This CDR3 is built from 16 residues. Germline lookup yields CDR1 SGHNT and CDR2 YYREEE (reference sequence). This clonotype turned up a few times. Antigen unknown. The cDNA was generated by 5'RACE with 10-nucleotide random UMIs. From the 5' RACE reads, TCRdb called clonotypes with MiXCR, one entry per CDR3 protein. The sample records approximately 50,000 distinct CDR3 sequences, approximately 6.2% being singletons. The sample was CD4+ T cells from blood. The clonotype was recovered from a woman younger than 35 with multiple sclerosis. The V call is TRBV5-4, the J call TRBJ2-5; the D gene is possibly TRBD1 (6 bases). The CDR3 protein is CASSPIQDRLQETQYF. The CDR3 DNA follows: TGTGCCAGCAGCCCCATACAGGACAGATTACAAGAGACCCAGTACTTC.